The T cell receptor beta chain described here comes from a study of shared clonotypes between healthy human individuals. The CDR3 runs 15 residues. Germline V gives CDR1 SGHTA, CDR2 FQGTGA. J gave up 4 bases and V 3 bases, and 7 bases lay outside the gene matches. Researchers divided each subset's genomic DNA evenly across several immunoSEQ plates. When replicate PCRs were run on sorted subsets, they used around 0.2 ug DNA, roughly 30,000 T cell genomes. The data were produced by immunoSEQ multiplex PCR, yet TCRdb's version contains in-frame clones alone and is incomplete. The table has approximately 1.1 million clones, around 78% seen once.

This chain uses TRBV7-3 with TRBJ2-3; the match to TRBD2 covers 7 bases. The specimen sequenced was memory CD4+ T cells from PBMCs. Subset meaning: CD45RA-negative fraction. The source is a young man in good health. Some clones in this sample may be carry-over from other donors' samples. The CDR3 spells CASSLRGSGADTQYF. The CDR3 DNA is TGTGCCAGCAGCTTGAGAGGGAGCGGGGCAGATACGCAGTATTTT.